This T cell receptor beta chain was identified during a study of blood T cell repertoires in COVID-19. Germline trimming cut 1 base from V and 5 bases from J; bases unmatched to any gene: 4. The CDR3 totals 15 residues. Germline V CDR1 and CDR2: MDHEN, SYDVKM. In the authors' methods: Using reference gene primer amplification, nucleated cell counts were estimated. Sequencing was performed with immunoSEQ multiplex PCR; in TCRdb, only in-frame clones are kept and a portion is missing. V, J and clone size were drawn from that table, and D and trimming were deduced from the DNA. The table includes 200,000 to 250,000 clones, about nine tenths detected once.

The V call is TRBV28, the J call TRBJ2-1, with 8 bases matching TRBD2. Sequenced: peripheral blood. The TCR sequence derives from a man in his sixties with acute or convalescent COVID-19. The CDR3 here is CASSLLLAENNEQFF. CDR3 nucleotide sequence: TGTGCCAGCAGTTTATTACTAGCGGAAAACAATGAGCAGTTCTTC.